One and the same sample provided the 10 T cell receptor beta chains below, sequenced in a study of regulatory T cells in long-lasting Graves disease (dated by TCRdb to the early 2020s). The method was multiplex PCR. TCRdb lists the instrument as Illumina HiSeq 4000. TCR beta libraries were built with iRepertoire HTBI primers and Arm-PCR amplification of CDR3 regions. Using fastp at Q25 and MiXCR, TCRdb reprocessed the public reads and kept productive beta chains. Under each unique CDR3 protein, matching rows form one entry showing the most common genes and DNA. The sample table lists a few hundred thousand distinct CDR3 sequences, 15% of them with a count of one. About 7.8% of the sample rests with the top ten. The sample's time point label, in plain terms: newly diagnosed GD, antithyroid drugs for less than 3 months. RNA was extracted from PBMCs in TRIzol for both TCR sequencing and RNA sequencing.

These records were also assigned to another study, of T cells in Graves' hyperthyroidism and ophthalmopathy.

This specimen was peripheral blood mononuclear cells (PBMCs), taken at new diagnosis, from a patient treated with antithyroid drugs. These receptors were collected from a middle-aged woman with Graves disease. Donor details come from another sample of the same person, matched by shared clones.

The gene calls are TRBV3-1 and TRBJ2-2; 8 bases are a match to TRBD1. The CDR3 has 16 residues. The germline CDR1 and CDR2 sequences are LGHDT and YNNKEL (reference sequence). J gave up 1 base and V 1 base, and 2 bases lay outside the gene matches. The CDR3 sequence is CASSQGTGLNTGELFF. CDR3 sequence (DNA): TGTGCCAGCAGCCAAGGGACAGGGCTGAACACCGGGGAGCTGTTTTTT.

This clonotype was seen many times. This rearrangement joins TRBV7-8 to TRBJ2-3, with no clear D. With 5 bases removed from V and 10 bases from J, the gap between germline ends came to 19 bases. There are 14 residues in the CDR3. Germline assignment: CDR1 SGHVS and CDR2 FQNEAQ. DNA for the CDR3: TGTGCCAGCAGCCCGGTCCCGGGTACAAAACCGCAGTATTTT. This gives the protein CASSPVPGTKPQYF.

This clonotype was picked up many times. The rearrangement joins TRBV10-3 to TRBJ1-2; D call uncertain. The germline V and J ends were trimmed by 10 bases and 4 bases, with 28 bases remaining between them. Germline CDR1 ENHRY, CDR2 SYGVKD. The CDR3 has 17 amino acids. DNA of the CDR3: TGTGCCACCCATCCGACAACGGGCAAGGAGGCGGGCTATGGCTACACCTTC. It encodes CATHPTTGKEAGYGYTF.

This clonotype was observed many times. The V call is TRBV19, the J call TRBJ1-6, with D uncertain. The germline V gene encodes CDR1 LNHDA and CDR2 SQIVND (reference sequence). The CDR3 length is 12 residues. Trimming stripped 3 bases from V and 9 bases from J, with 6 bases between. DNA of the CDR3: TGTGCCAGTAGTATCTCAGTTTCACCCCTCCACTTT. The encoded protein is CASSISVSPLHF.

This chain joins TRBV2 and TRBJ2-1; D may be TRBD1 (6 bases). The CDR3 length is 17 residues. Germline CDR1 SNHLY, CDR2 FYNNEI. V was pared by 3 bases and J by 4 bases, with 19 bases between. CDR3 DNA: TGTGCCAGCAGTGACGAGACTTCAGGGGTAAATTACAATGAGCAGTTCTTC. It specifies CASSDETSGVNYNEQFF.

Turning to this clonotype: This sequence is one base from a far larger clone and is likely a read error. This chain uses TRBV12-3 or TRBV12-4 with TRBJ2-1, with 8 bases identical to TRBD1. The trim removed 6 bases at V and 8 bases at J, leaving 9 bases unmatched. The CDR3 loop spans 14 amino acids. The CDR3 sequence: CASSPDRAIDEQFF. DNA for the CDR3: TGTGCCAGCAGCCCGGACAGGGCAATCGATGAGCAGTTCTTC.

The chain joins TRBV20-1 to TRBJ2-7; the match to TRBD2 covers 9 bases. The germline V gene has CDR1 DFQATT and CDR2 SNEGSKA (reference sequence). With 3 bases clipped from V and 7 bases from J, the junction kept 13 bases outside the gene matches. CDR3 length: 15 amino acids. The CDR3: CSASLVAGGPREQYF. As DNA, the CDR3 is TGCAGTGCTAGTCTGGTGGCGGGAGGGCCGAGAGAGCAGTACTTC.

This clonotype was found many times. This chain joins TRBV28 and TRBJ2-2; D may be TRBD2 (5 bases). CDR3 length: 16 amino acids. CDR1 and CDR2 from the germline V gene are MDHEN and SYDVKM. Trimming took off 4 bases at V and 4 bases at J, with 16 bases between the two ends. Here the CDR3 DNA reads TGTGCCAGCAGTTCCACCTTTTACAGCGGCACCGGGGAGCTGTTTTTT. Translated, it gives CASSSTFYSGTGELFF. The variable domain in full, completed from reference TRBV28 and TRBJ2-2, reads DVKVTQSSRYLVKRTGEKVFLECVQDMDHENMFWYRQDPGLGLRLIYFSYDVKMKEKGDIPEGYSVSREKKERFSLILESASTNQTSMYLCASSSTFYSGTGELFFGEGSRLTVL.

This clonotype has a count of ten or more. This chain connects TRBV11-2 to TRBJ2-7; D is ambiguous. The CDR3 is 11 residues long. Germline CDR1 and CDR2: SGHAT and FQNNGV. Trimming took 6 bases from V and 4 from J, leaving 7 bases between them. CDR3 bases: TGTGCCAGCAGGCAGGTTTACGAGCAGTACTTC. This sequence encodes CASRQVYEQYF.

Here the CDR3 reads CASSFPAARGENIQYF. The CDR3 DNA follows: TGTGCCAGCAGCTTCCCAGCCGCGAGGGGCGAAAACATTCAGTACTTC. The V call is TRBV11-2, the J call TRBJ2-4; tentatively, D is TRBD1 or TRBD2 (5 bases each). The CDR3 covers 16 residues. The V gene's germline CDR1 is SGHAT and CDR2 FQNNGV. Trimming left V 3 bases short and J 5 bases short, with 17 bases between.